This T cell receptor (beta chain) appears in the sequencing data of a study of regulatory T cells in long-lasting Graves disease. This clonotype has a handful of counts. Its antigen is still unknown. Overall study results and limits: It was peripheral blood alone, not thyroid tissue, that was studied. Comparison showed that persistent patients shared more public clonotypes (2,741) than new patients (966).

Construction of TCR beta libraries relied on iRepertoire HTBI primers and on Arm-PCR targeting CDR3 regions. TCRdb passed the multiplex PCR reads through MiXCR, listing each CDR3 protein once. The data hold a few hundred thousand distinct CDR3 sequences, with around 23% observed a single time. This sample's time point: persistent/refractory GD, antithyroid drugs over 5 years with positive TRAb. RNA from PBMCs was the source of the TCR library. Sequenced material: peripheral blood mononuclear cells (PBMCs), taken when the disease was refractory, from a patient treated with antithyroid drugs. The sequence came from a woman aged 40-49 years with Graves disease.

CDR3 nucleotides: TGTGCCAGCAGTTTAAGCCCCGGAGGGGGCAATCAGCCCCAGCATTTT. Translated: CASSLSPGGGNQPQHF. The rearrangement links TRBV28 to TRBJ1-5, with D maybe TRBD1 (5 bases). CDR1 is MDHEN, CDR2 SYDVKM, per germline. Trimming shortened V by 2 bases and J by 2 bases, and 13 bases separated the two germline ends. The CDR3 is made up of 16 amino acids.